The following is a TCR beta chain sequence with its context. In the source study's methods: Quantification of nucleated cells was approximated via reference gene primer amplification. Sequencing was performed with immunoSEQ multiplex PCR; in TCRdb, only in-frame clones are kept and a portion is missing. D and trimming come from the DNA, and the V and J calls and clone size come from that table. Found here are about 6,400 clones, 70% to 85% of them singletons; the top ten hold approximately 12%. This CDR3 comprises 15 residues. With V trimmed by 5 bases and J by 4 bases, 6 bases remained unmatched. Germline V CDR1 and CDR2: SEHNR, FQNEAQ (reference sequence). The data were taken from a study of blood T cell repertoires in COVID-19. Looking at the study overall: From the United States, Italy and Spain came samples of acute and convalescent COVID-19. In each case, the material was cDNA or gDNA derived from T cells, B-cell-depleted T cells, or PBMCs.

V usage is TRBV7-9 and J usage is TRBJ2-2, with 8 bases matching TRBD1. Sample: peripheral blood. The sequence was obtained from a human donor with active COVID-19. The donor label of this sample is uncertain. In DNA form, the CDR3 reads TGTGCCAGCAGCGGACAGGGAGGAGGCACCGGGGAGCTGTTTTTT. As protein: CASSGQGGGTGELFF.